Presented here are 18 T cell receptor beta chains from one specimen sequenced in a study of T cell repertoires in cytomegalovirus infection. TCRdb ran MiXCR on the reads and lists one entry per CDR3 protein. The sample shows some 450,000 distinct CDR3 sequences, about 33% of them seen only once. Sequencing used PBMCs. The receptor set was obtained from a human donor in good health (CMV status not recorded). Some clones in this sample may be carry-over from other donors' samples.

This sequence joins TRBV18 and TRBJ2-6; 11 positions agree with TRBD1. Trimming removed 3 bases from V and 1 base from J; junction bases left unmatched: 8. The CDR3 has 19 residues. Per the germline V gene, CDR1 is KGHSH and CDR2 is LQKENI. The CDR3 region has the DNA TGTGCCAGCTCACCCTTACCGGGACAGGGGGAATCTGGGGCCAACGTCCTGACTTTC. This codes for CASSPLPGQGESGANVLTF.

The chain joins TRBV2 to TRBJ2-3, with 11 bases fitting TRBD2. The CDR3 loop spans 15 amino acids. V was clipped by 3 bases and J by 4 bases; unmatched bases: 3. Per germline, CDR1 SNHLY and CDR2 FYNNEI. The CDR3 DNA follows: TGTGCCAGCAGTGAGACTAGCGGGGAGTCAGATACGCAGTATTTT. As protein: CASSETSGESDTQYF.

This clonotype showed up many times. The V and J genes are TRBV7-2 and TRBJ1-1; D is unclear. This CDR3 spans 15 amino acids. The V end was cut by 2 bases, the J end by 0 bases, with 10 bases between. Germline V gene data show CDR1 as SGHTA and CDR2 as FQGNSA. For the CDR3, the DNA is TGTGCCAGCAGCTTATACCCAGGTCTGAACACTGAAGCTTTCTTT. Translating it yields CASSLYPGLNTEAFF.

This clonotype was detected many times. The genes are TRBV28 and TRBJ2-1, with 8 bases aligning to TRBD1. The V gene's germline CDR1 is MDHEN and CDR2 SYDVKM. This CDR3 contains 14 residues. The V and J ends lost 6 bases and 7 bases, in that order; junction bases with no gene match: 8. CDR3 region: CASRPRTGPNEQFF. DNA of the CDR3: TGTGCCAGCAGACCGAGGACAGGGCCGAATGAGCAGTTCTTC.

This clonotype was recorded a few times. The chain is built from TRBV3-1 and TRBJ2-1, with 9 bases matching TRBD2. The junction had 17 bases not matched to a gene; V was cut back by 4 bases and J by 4 bases. Germline loops: CDR1 LGHDT, CDR2 YNNKEL (reference sequence). This CDR3 has 19 residues. CDR3 sequence: CASSRYRGRASGEYNEQFF. The CDR3 DNA sequence: TGTGCCAGCAGCCGCTATCGGGGCCGGGCTAGCGGGGAGTACAATGAGCAGTTCTTC.

The chain uses TRBV20-1 and TRBJ1-4; D call uncertain. V was clipped by 0 bases and J by 0 bases, with 8 bases between them. The CDR3 loop spans 15 amino acids. In germline, CDR1 is DFQATT, CDR2 SNEGSKA (reference sequence). CDR3 sequence (DNA): TGCAGTGCTAGAGAAGACGGTGCAACTAATGAAAAACTGTTTTTT. It translates to CSAREDGATNEKLFF.

The chain is built from TRBV11-2 and TRBJ2-7; D is undetermined. The CDR3 consists of 15 residues. Between the trimmed V and J ends, which lost 1 base and 0 bases, there was a span of 10 bases. Germline V gives CDR1 SGHAT, CDR2 FQNNGV. The CDR3 bases are TGTGCCAGCAGCTTAGCTTCGGGCATCTCCTACGAGCAGTACTTC. The encoded protein is CASSLASGISYEQYF. Together with reference TRBV11-2 and TRBJ2-7, the CDR3 gives the full variable domain: EAGVAQSPRYKIIEKRQSVAFWCNPISGHATLYWYQQILGQGPKLLIQFQNNGVVDDSQLPKDRFSAERLKGVDSTLKIQPAKLEDSAVYLCASSLASGISYEQYFGPGTRLTVT.

About this clonotype: Being one base from a much bigger clone, this may be a read error. This rearrangement joins TRBV12-3 or TRBV12-4 to TRBJ1-1; D gene unclear. The CDR3 covers 14 residues. CDR3 sequence reads: CASRRSLRVTEALF. CDR3 DNA: TGTGCCAGCAGACGGAGCCTTAGGGTCACTGAAGCTCTCTTT.

As concerns this clonotype: A much larger clonotype is one base distant, so this may be a read error. This chain uses TRBV11-2 with TRBJ2-7; TRBD1 matches 10 bases. This CDR3 spans 14 amino acids. Germline CDR1 and CDR2: SGHAT and FQNNGV. V lost 4 bases to trimming and J lost 2 bases; unmatched junction nucleotides: 2. The CDR3 loop is CASSWDRGPYEQYF. CDR3 bases: TGTGCCAGCAGCTGGGACAGGGGCCCCTACGAGCAGTACTTC.

J is TRBJ2-1 and V is TRBV4-1; D unclear. The CDR3 runs to 16 residues. Trimming shortened V by 4 bases and J by 4 bases, and 17 bases separated the two germline ends. CDR1 and CDR2 from the germline V gene are MGHRA and YSYEKL. This chain's CDR3 is CASSRGELGSYNEQFF. The CDR3 nucleotides read TGCGCCAGCAGCCGGGGTGAGCTGGGATCTTACAATGAGCAGTTCTTC.

Note on this clonotype: A read error may produce the germline difference seen at one junction end. The chain joins TRBV4-2 to TRBJ1-1; possible D gene TRBD1, 6 bases. The CDR3 covers 16 residues. In germline, CDR1 is LGHNA, CDR2 YNFKEQ. This CDR3 is CASSPSYRETNTEALF. The CDR3 region has the DNA TGTGCCAGCAGCCCTTCTTACAGGGAAACGAACACTGAAGCTTTATTT.

The chain links TRBV4-3 to TRBJ1-1, with a weak D call TRBD1 (6 bases). The CDR3 extends over 16 amino acids. Germline lookup yields CDR1 LGHNA and CDR2 YSLEER. V was pared by 3 bases and J by 1 base, with 15 bases between. CDR3 protein: CASSQDGQSSNTEAFF. The CDR3 bases are TGCGCCAGCAGCCAGGACGGACAGAGTTCGAACACTGAAGCTTTCTTT.

This clonotype showed up many times. The chain is built from TRBV12-3 or TRBV12-4 and TRBJ1-1, with a possible D match to TRBD1 (5 bases). This CDR3 region has 14 residues. Trimming removed 7 bases at V and 4 bases at J, with 16 bases between. This CDR3 is CASTLGLPGTEAFF. The CDR3 DNA sequence: TGTGCCAGCACCCTGGGACTTCCAGGCACTGAAGCTTTCTTT.

The chain links TRBV6-5 to TRBJ2-5, with 8 bases that match TRBD1. CDR3 length equals 13 residues. From germline, CDR1 is MNHEY and CDR2 SVGAGI. The trim removed 6 bases at V and 5 bases at J, leaving 5 bases unmatched. The CDR3 DNA reads TGTGCCAGCAGCAGGACAGGGTTGGAGACCCAGTACTTC. Its protein product is CASSRTGLETQYF.

The genes are TRBV19 and TRBJ1-5; possible D gene TRBD1, 5 bases. The CDR3 spans 15 residues. Germline CDR1 is LNHDA and CDR2 is SQIVND (reference sequence). Trimming removed 7 bases from V and 6 bases from J, with 19 bases in between. CDR3 region: CASTPVAGSGQPQHF. CDR3 DNA sequence: TGTGCCAGTACCCCCGTTGCAGGGTCTGGTCAGCCCCAGCATTTT.

There are a few counts of this clonotype. The chain links TRBV5-6 to TRBJ1-4; D gene ambiguous. Trimming pared 4 bases from V and 0 bases from J, leaving 13 bases between. Germline V gene data show CDR1 as SGHDT and CDR2 as YYEEEE. CDR3 length: 16 residues. The DNA for the CDR3 is TGTGCCAGCAGCACCTACAGACTCGCAACTAATGAAAAACTGTTTTTT. It translates to CASSTYRLATNEKLFF.

This clonotype turned up a few times. The chain uses TRBV2 and TRBJ1-3; no clear D. The CDR3 runs 14 residues. Germline CDR1 reads SNHLY; CDR2 reads FYNNEI. V was cut by 2 bases and J by 0 bases, with 5 bases left in between. CDR3 coding DNA: TGTGCCAGCAGTGAAAGTTCCTCTGGAAACACCATATATTTT. Protein: CASSESSSGNTIYF.

The chain is built from TRBV19 and TRBJ1-4; tentative D call: TRBD1 (5 bases). Looked up from germline, CDR1 is LNHDA and CDR2 is SQIVND (reference sequence). V lost 10 bases and J 10 bases, leaving 19 bases between the germline ends. This CDR3 is built from 13 residues. The CDR3 region has the DNA TGTGCCACGCTTCCACAAGCAGGGAGAAAACTGTTTTTT. Translated: CATLPQAGRKLFF.